This TCR beta chain was profiled in a study of neurological immune-mediated disorders. The CDR3 is 13 residues long. Germline assignment: CDR1 SGHTA and CDR2 FQGTGA. With V trimmed by 5 bases and J by 11 bases, 9 bases remained unmatched. 5'RACE generated cDNA with 10-nucleotide random UMIs. MiXCR, applied by TCRdb to the 5' RACE reads, yields one record per CDR3 protein. Counted here are fewer than 30,000 distinct CDR3 sequences, about 12% occurring once; the ten biggest clones make up 5.5%. Regarding time point: technical triplicate 1. This clonotype was detected ten times or more. The TCR was taken from a female donor with HTLV-1-associated myelopathy (HAM/TSP). V usage is TRBV7-3 and J usage is TRBJ1-1; TRBD1 matches at 9 bases. Sequences were obtained from CD4+ T cells from blood. This CDR3 is CASSLGQGGRAFF. The CDR3, as DNA: TGTGCCAGCAGCCTGGGACAGGGAGGGAGGGCTTTCTTT.